These 32 T cell receptor beta chains share one sample of origin, sequenced in a study of cytotoxic CD8 clonotypes in ibrutinib-treated CLL. The protocol was immunoSEQ multiplex PCR, while the TCRdb copy is restricted to in-frame clones and leaves out a portion. This table holds about 43,000 clones, 60% to 75% found once. The input for sequencing was PBMCs, taken after 12 months of ibrutinib treatment. These TCRs come from a human donor with chronic lymphocytic leukemia.

This chain uses TRBV6-6 with TRBJ1-1; D gene unclear. Per germline, CDR1 MNHNY and CDR2 SVGAGI (reference sequence). The CDR3 runs to 12 residues. The V and J ends lost 0 bases and 12 bases respectively, with 11 bases between them. The chain's CDR3 is CASSYSAEKPFF. The DNA for the CDR3 is TGTGCCAGCAGTTACTCCGCCGAAAAGCCTTTCTTT.

This sequence joins TRBV6-5 and TRBJ2-5, with TRBD2 as a possible D gene (6 bases). The CDR3 spans 14 residues. V lost 7 bases to trimming and J lost 7 bases, with 19 bases between them. Germline lookup yields CDR1 MNHEY and CDR2 SVGAGI. This chain's CDR3 is CASKKGGPEGTQYF. DNA for the CDR3: TGTGCCAGCAAAAAGGGAGGACCAGAGGGGACCCAGTACTTC.

The rearrangement joins TRBV11-2 to TRBJ1-1; a weak D match, TRBD1 (6 bases). This CDR3 comprises 15 residues. The germline CDR1 and CDR2 sequences are SGHAT and FQNNGV. V gave up 1 base and J gave up 0 bases, with 9 bases separating them. The DNA of the CDR3 is TGTGCCAGCAGCTTAGGAGGGGGGGTGAACACTGAAGCTTTCTTT. It translates to CASSLGGGVNTEAFF.

The CDR3 here is CASSPPGLMGTEAFF. DNA for the CDR3: TGTGCCAGCAGCCCCCCAGGCCTGATGGGCACTGAAGCTTTCTTT. This rearrangement joins TRBV7-9 to TRBJ1-1, with D hard to call. Germline V gene lookup returns CDR1 SEHNR and CDR2 FQNEAQ (reference sequence). This CDR3 contains 15 residues. Trimming left V 5 bases short and J 4 bases short, with 17 bases between.

This clone was recorded a few times. The chain links TRBV2 to TRBJ1-2; the match to TRBD1 covers 9 bases. Unmatched junction bases numbered 4, after V lost 3 bases and J lost 5 bases. This CDR3 is 14 amino acids long. CDR1 SNHLY and CDR2 FYNNEI come from the germline V gene. CDR3 protein: CASSEGTGLYGYTF. CDR3 bases: TGTGCCAGCAGTGAGGGGACAGGGCTTTATGGCTACACCTTC.

This chain uses TRBV9 with TRBJ1-3; D gene uncertain. In germline, CDR1 is SGDLS, CDR2 YYNGEE. This CDR3 is built from 17 residues. V lost 0 bases and J 3 bases, leaving 16 bases between the germline ends. The CDR3, as DNA: TGTGCCAGCAGCGTAGCCCCGTCCCCCGCTTTTGGAAACACCATATATTTT. Protein sequence: CASSVAPSPAFGNTIYF.

This clone has a handful of counts. The V and J genes are TRBV5-6 and TRBJ1-2; D is uncertain. Germline values: CDR1 SGHDT, CDR2 YYEEEE. V was cut by 0 bases and J by 0 bases, with 9 bases left in between. This CDR3 has 15 residues. CDR3 coding DNA: TGTGCCAGCAGCTTGGAGGTGGGCACTAACTATGGCTACACCTTC. This codes for CASSLEVGTNYGYTF.

V is TRBV2 and J is TRBJ1-3; a possible D gene is TRBD1 (6 bases). CDR3 length equals 14 residues. V lost 6 bases, J lost 4 bases, and 13 bases lay in between. Looked up from germline, CDR1 is SNHLY and CDR2 is FYNNEI. The CDR3 nucleotides are TGTGCCAGCAGCGCCACAGGGTACGGAAACACCATATATTTT. As protein: CASSATGYGNTIYF.

The chain couples TRBV7-2 to TRBJ2-2; no definite D call. This CDR3 has 16 residues. Germline CDR1 SGHTA, CDR2 FQGNSA. Trimming took off 1 base at V and 5 bases at J, with 14 bases between the two ends. This chain's CDR3 is CASSLVWSGRTGELFF. The CDR3 coding sequence is TGTGCCAGCAGCTTAGTTTGGTCAGGTCGTACCGGGGAGCTGTTTTTT.

Concerning this clone itself: Different DNA sequences within this sample yield the same CDR3. The chain recombines TRBV6-1 with TRBJ1-2, with TRBD1 matching over 12 bases. The CDR3 is made up of 14 amino acids. V shed 3 bases and J 6 bases; nucleotides not matched to a gene: 2. Germline V gene sequence: CDR1 MNHNS, CDR2 SASEGT. CDR3 region: CASSDRDRGHGYTF. As DNA, the CDR3 is TGTGCCAGCAGTGATAGGGACAGGGGGCATGGCTACACCTTC.

The rearrangement links TRBV5-1 to TRBJ1-1; D remains ambiguous. Looked up from germline, CDR1 is SGHRS and CDR2 is YFSETQ. CDR3 length: 13 amino acids. V was trimmed by 0 bases and J by 0 bases, leaving 3 bases between them. As DNA, the CDR3 is TGCGCCAGCAGCTTGGAGCTGAACACTGAAGCTTTCTTT. This codes for CASSLELNTEAFF.

The rearrangement links TRBV7-6 to TRBJ2-1; TRBD2 matches at 13 bases. The CDR3 loop spans 15 amino acids. Germline V gives CDR1 SGHVS, CDR2 FNYEAQ. V was clipped by 5 bases and J by 10 bases; unmatched bases: 8. The CDR3 DNA reads TGTGCCAGCAGCCGACTAGCGGGGGGCACTATGGAGCAGTTCTTC. It codes for CASSRLAGGTMEQFF.

This rearrangement joins TRBV18 to TRBJ1-5; D call uncertain. The germline V and J ends were trimmed by 1 base and 4 bases, with 5 bases remaining between them. Germline V lookup: CDR1 KGHSH, CDR2 LQKENI. The CDR3 is 13 residues long. The CDR3 is CASSPQKNQPQHF. CDR3 coding DNA: TGTGCCAGCTCACCACAGAAGAATCAGCCCCAGCATTTT.

The rearrangement uses TRBV7-3 and TRBJ1-1; possibly TRBD1 for D (6 bases). This CDR3 is built from 13 residues. Per germline, CDR1 SGHTA and CDR2 FQGTGA. V was clipped by 6 bases and J by 3 bases, with 11 bases between them. The CDR3 loop reads CASRGGAYTEAFF. The CDR3 region has the DNA TGTGCCAGCAGAGGGGGGGCCTACACTGAAGCTTTCTTT.

The chain combines TRBV2 with TRBJ2-1; D perhaps matches TRBD1 (7 bases). The CDR3 is 15 residues long. Germline V gene data show CDR1 as SNHLY and CDR2 as FYNNEI. V lost 3 bases and J lost 6, with 15 bases in between. The CDR3 loop is CASSDPGDRVNEQFF. The DNA of the CDR3 is TGTGCCAGCAGTGATCCGGGGGACAGAGTCAATGAGCAGTTCTTC.

This clone was observed once. V usage is TRBV7-9 and J usage is TRBJ2-2, with D maybe TRBD2 (6 bases). The CDR3 is made up of 15 amino acids. From germline, CDR1 is SEHNR and CDR2 FQNEAQ (reference sequence). The V and J ends lost 2 bases and 6 bases respectively, with 13 bases between them. The CDR3 loop reads CASSLSGPGAGELFF. The CDR3 coding sequence is TGTGCCAGCAGCTTATCGGGCCCGGGGGCCGGGGAGCTGTTTTTT.

This clone was seen more than once but under ten times. The rearrangement joins TRBV7-6 to TRBJ1-6; weak D call: TRBD1 (5 bases). The CDR3 consists of 15 residues. Germline lookup yields CDR1 SGHVS and CDR2 FNYEAQ. The V and J ends lost 6 bases and 8 bases respectively, with 17 bases between them. CDR3 sequence (DNA): TGTGCCAGCAGTCCGGGACGTCCTGATGATTCACCCCTCCACTTT. Residues: CASSPGRPDDSPLHF.

The V gene is TRBV5-1, the J gene TRBJ2-5; 9 positions agree with TRBD1. The CDR3 has 14 amino acids. The V gene's germline CDR1 is SGHRS and CDR2 YFSETQ. Trimming took 3 bases from V and 2 from J; bases not matched to a gene: 2. The CDR3 region has the DNA TGCGCCAGCAGCTGGGACAGGGCTCAAGAGACCCAGTACTTC. It encodes CASSWDRAQETQYF.

The V call is TRBV5-1, the J call TRBJ2-3; unclear D gene. The germline V and J ends were trimmed by 4 bases and 6 bases, with 6 bases remaining between them. The CDR3 has 11 amino acids. Germline values: CDR1 SGHRS, CDR2 YFSETQ. For the CDR3, the DNA is TGCGCCAGCAGCGTTCAGGATACGCAGTATTTT. Protein product: CASSVQDTQYF.

The CDR3 DNA reads TGTGCCAGCAGCTTAAACCAGCGGGAGGTCACAGATACGCAGTATTTT. Translated: CASSLNQREVTDTQYF. The chain employs TRBV7-2 and TRBJ2-3; 9 bases map to TRBD2. V was clipped by 2 bases and J by 2 bases; unmatched bases: 5. The length of the CDR3 is 16 residues. Germline assignment: CDR1 SGHTA and CDR2 FQGNSA.

The CDR3 coding sequence is TGCGCCAGCAGCATGACTAGCGGTTTAGGGACCGGGGAGCTGTTTTTT. This sequence encodes CASSMTSGLGTGELFF. The chain combines TRBV5-1 with TRBJ2-2; 9 bases agree with TRBD2. CDR3 size: 16 residues. Germline V CDR1 and CDR2: SGHRS, YFSETQ. V gave up 4 bases and J gave up 5 bases; unmatched junction bases: 9. Using reference TRBV5-1 and TRBJ2-2 for the parts outside the CDR3, the full variable domain is KAGVTQTPRYLIKTRGQQVTLSCSPISGHRSVSWYQQTPGQGLQFLFEYFSETQRNKGNFPGRFSGRQFSNSRSEMNVSTLELGDSALYLCASSMTSGLGTGELFFGEGSRLTVL.

The V and J genes are TRBV19 and TRBJ2-7; either TRBD1 or TRBD2 may supply D (5 bases each). CDR1 and CDR2 from the germline V gene are LNHDA and SQIVND (reference sequence). V dropped 5 bases and J dropped 9 bases, with 20 bases sitting between them. This CDR3 has 14 residues. CDR3 region: CASSAGNRGEGQYF. The CDR3 coding sequence is TGTGCCAGTAGTGCTGGTAATCGAGGGGAAGGGCAGTACTTC.

J is TRBJ2-2 and V is TRBV7-3, with TRBD2 matching over 13 bases. Germline trimming cut 5 bases from V and 5 bases from J; bases unmatched to any gene: 11. Germline assignment: CDR1 SGHTA and CDR2 FQGTGA. This CDR3 has 18 amino acids. CDR3 bases: TGTGCCAGCAGCCCACAGGGACTAGCGGGGCCAGGGACCGGGGAGCTGTTTTTT. This codes for CASSPQGLAGPGTGELFF.

V and J are TRBV6-5 and TRBJ2-3; the match to TRBD2 covers 7 bases. Germline V gene sequence: CDR1 MNHEY, CDR2 SVGAGI. V was pared by 4 bases and J by 8 bases, with 3 bases of the junction left unmatched. The CDR3 loop spans 12 amino acids. CDR3 sequence: CASSLERGTQYF. The CDR3 DNA sequence: TGTGCCAGCAGTTTAGAGCGGGGTACGCAGTATTTT.

V is TRBV2 and J is TRBJ2-3; perhaps D is TRBD1 or TRBD2 (7 bases each). This CDR3 is 15 amino acids long. Trimming pared 4 bases from V and 3 bases from J, leaving 14 bases between. The germline CDR1 and CDR2 sequences are SNHLY and FYNNEI. The CDR3 DNA follows: TGTGCCAGCAGTGGGGGAGGGGGCGGTACAGATACGCAGTATTTT. The encoded protein is CASSGGGGGTDTQYF.

This clone has only a few counts. The gene calls are TRBV5-6 and TRBJ2-7, with unresolved D. V was pared by 4 bases and J by 6 bases, with 14 bases between. The CDR3 spans 13 residues. Germline V gene lookup returns CDR1 SGHDT and CDR2 YYEEEE. For the CDR3, the DNA is TGTGCCAGCAGCACCTCCCGTGTCGGCGAGCAGTACTTC. It codes for CASSTSRVGEQYF.

The chain carries TRBV7-9 and TRBJ2-7; D is perhaps TRBD2 (6 bases). Trimming cost V 5 bases and J 0 bases, with 11 bases left between them. Germline CDR1 and CDR2: SEHNR and FQNEAQ (reference sequence). CDR3 length: 14 amino acids. The DNA of the CDR3 is TGTGCCAGCAGCGCGGGGACGGCCTCCTACGAGCAGTACTTC. It translates to CASSAGTASYEQYF.

This chain uses TRBV9 with TRBJ2-7; possibly TRBD1 for D (5 bases). This CDR3 has 14 amino acids. The germline V gene has CDR1 SGDLS and CDR2 YYNGEE. The ends were cut back, 0 bases at V and 2 bases at J, with 9 bases in the middle. This chain's CDR3 is CASSVADNPYEQYF. The CDR3 DNA reads as TGTGCCAGCAGCGTAGCGGACAATCCCTACGAGCAGTACTTC.

In the case of this clone: Other DNA sequences in this sample translate to the same CDR3. The rearrangement links TRBV27 to TRBJ2-1; 10 positions agree with TRBD2. CDR1 is MNHEY, CDR2 SMNVEV, per germline (reference sequence). J gave up 7 bases and V 7 bases, and 10 bases lay outside the gene matches. The CDR3 has 15 amino acids. The CDR3 nucleotides are TGTGCCAGCATCTTACAACTAGCGGGGTATAATGAGCAGTTCTTC. Protein product: CASILQLAGYNEQFF.

The V call is TRBV19, the J call TRBJ1-5; 7 positions match TRBD1. The germline CDR1 and CDR2 sequences are LNHDA and SQIVND (reference sequence). With 9 bases clipped from V and 7 bases from J, the junction kept 18 bases outside the gene matches. This CDR3 is built from 16 residues. The DNA for the CDR3 is TGTGCCAGCTCTCAAAGGGACAGCCCGGTAGGACAGCCCCAGCATTTT. Protein product: CASSQRDSPVGQPQHF.

The V call is TRBV11-1, the J call TRBJ1-6; 7 nucleotides line up with TRBD1. V shed 4 bases and J 9 bases; nucleotides not matched to a gene: 9. CDR1 SGHAT and CDR2 FQDESV come from the germline V gene (reference sequence). The CDR3 consists of 15 residues. This CDR3 is CASSSGGQILSPLHF. DNA for the CDR3: TGTGCCAGCAGCTCGGGGGGACAGATTCTTTCACCCCTCCACTTT.

The rearrangement links TRBV15 to TRBJ1-1; the match to TRBD1 covers 8 bases. The CDR3 is 17 amino acids. The V gene end was trimmed by 4 bases and the J gene end by 1 base; junction bases not matched to a gene: 11. Germline CDR1 LNHNV, CDR2 YYDKDF (reference sequence). The CDR3 bases are TGTGCCACCAGCAACCTAGGTGGACAGGGCCGGAACACTGAAGCTTTCTTT. Protein product: CATSNLGGQGRNTEAFF.